This entry describes one T cell receptor (beta chain). The antigen is unknown. Trimming took off 0 bases at V and 2 bases at J, with 12 bases between the two ends. The CDR3 runs 16 residues. Per germline, CDR1 SEHNR and CDR2 FQNEAQ (reference sequence). This specimen comes from a study of shared clonotypes between healthy human individuals. Findings and caveats of the study: Clonotypes shared by all four donors outscored non-shared clonotypes in generation probability.

Sequencing was performed with immunoSEQ multiplex PCR; in TCRdb, only in-frame clones are kept and a portion is missing. The top ten hold about 0.52% of the sample, which has approximately 1,000,000 clones, around three quarters seen once. The sequenced sample was memory CD4+ T cells from PBMCs. The subset was: CD45RA-negative fraction. The chain couples TRBV7-9 to TRBJ2-3; a possible D gene is TRBD1 (5 bases). The TCR sequence derives from a man aged 18 to 35 in good health. Some clones in this sample may be carry-over from other donors' samples. Written as DNA, the CDR3 is TGTGCCAGCAGCTTAGCGCAATCACAGGACACAGATACGCAGTATTTT. It translates to CASSLAQSQDTDTQYF. The variable domain in full, with the rest retrieved from reference TRBV7-9 and TRBJ2-3, is DTGVSQNPRHKITKRGQNVTFRCDPISEHNRLYWYRQTLGQGPEFLTYFQNEAQLEKSRLLSDRFSAERPKGSFSTLEIQRTEQGDSAMYLCASSLAQSQDTDTQYFGPGTRLTVL.